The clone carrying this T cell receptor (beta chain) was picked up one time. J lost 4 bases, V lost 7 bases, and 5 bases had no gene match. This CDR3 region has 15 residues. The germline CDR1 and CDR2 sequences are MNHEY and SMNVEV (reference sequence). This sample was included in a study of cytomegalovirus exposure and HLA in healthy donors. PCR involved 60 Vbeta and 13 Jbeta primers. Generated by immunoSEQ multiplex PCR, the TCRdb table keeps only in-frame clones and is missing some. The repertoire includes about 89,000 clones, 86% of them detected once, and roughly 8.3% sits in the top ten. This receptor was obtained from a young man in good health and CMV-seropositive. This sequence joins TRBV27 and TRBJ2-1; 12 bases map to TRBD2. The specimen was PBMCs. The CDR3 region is CASTLAGGRYNEQFF. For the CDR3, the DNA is TGTGCCAGCACCCTAGCGGGAGGGAGGTACAATGAGCAGTTCTTC.